This T cell receptor (beta chain) stems from a study of response to subunit inactivated influenza vaccine. In regard to this clonotype: The antigen remains unidentified.

TCRdb independently ran MiXCR on the RT-PCR reads; one entry per CDR3 protein. The table includes over 650,000 distinct CDR3 sequences, around a sixth detected once. V lost 5 bases to trimming and J lost 0 bases; unmatched junction nucleotides: 6. Germline V gives CDR1 SEHNR, CDR2 FQNEAQ (reference sequence). This CDR3 is 15 amino acids long. Study conclusions and caveats: Authors proposed each seasonal influenza vaccination draws in few new T cells.

The TCR comes from a man aged 50-59 years who received an inactivated influenza vaccine. This material consisted of PBMCs from blood, taken approximately 5 days after vaccination. The chain has TRBV7-9 and TRBJ2-7; 8 nucleotides align to TRBD2. CDR3 protein: CASSAGGTSSYEQYF. CDR3 nucleotide sequence: TGTGCCAGCAGCGCCGGAGGGACTAGCTCCTACGAGCAGTACTTC.